One and the same sample provided the 6 T cell receptor beta chains below, sequenced in a study of CD8 T cells in ankylosing spondylitis. MiXCR was run by TCRdb on the 5' RACE reads, yielding one entry per CDR3 protein. The sample shows about 23,000 distinct CDR3 sequences, roughly a sixth of them seen only once. Material: blood. All receptors derive from a male donor with ankylosing spondylitis or in good health (not recorded which).

V is TRBV5-1 and J is TRBJ2-3, with a weak D call TRBD2 (5 bases). The germline V gene encodes CDR1 SGHRS and CDR2 YFSETQ. This CDR3 is 17 amino acids long. With 0 bases removed from V and 0 bases from J, the gap between germline ends came to 14 bases. The CDR3 DNA is TGCGCCAGCAGCTTGGTTCAGCGGTGGGATAGCACAGATACGCAGTATTTT. Translation gives CASSLVQRWDSTDTQYF. Complete variable domain (other parts from reference TRBV5-1 and TRBJ2-3): KAGVTQTPRYLIKTRGQQVTLSCSPISGHRSVSWYQQTPGQGLQFLFEYFSETQRNKGNFPGRFSGRQFSNSRSEMNVSTLELGDSALYLCASSLVQRWDSTDTQYFGPGTRLTVL.

Many counts were recorded for this clonotype. V gene TRBV20-1 combines with J gene TRBJ2-5; D gene ambiguous. The CDR3 totals 15 residues. Germline V gene sequence: CDR1 DFQATT, CDR2 SNEGSKA (reference sequence). V was trimmed by 3 bases and J by 5 bases, leaving 19 bases between them. CDR3 sequence (DNA): TGCAGTGCTAGTTGGAACGACCCCGAGAGGGAGACCCAGTACTTC. It encodes CSASWNDPERETQYF.

This clonotype has at least ten counts. The V and J genes are TRBV11-2 and TRBJ2-2, with D maybe TRBD1 (5 bases). Deletions cut 2 bases from V and 4 bases from J, with 17 bases between. This CDR3 region has 17 residues. Germline-derived CDR1 and CDR2 are SGHAT and FQNNGV. CDR3 loop: CASSLSGAGLSTGELFF. The DNA of the CDR3 is TGTGCCAGCAGCTTATCAGGCGCAGGGCTGAGCACCGGGGAGCTGTTTTTT.

The gene calls are TRBV28 and TRBJ1-5; TRBD1 matches 10 bases. The germline gives CDR1 MDHEN, CDR2 SYDVKM. The CDR3 totals 16 residues. V was clipped by 5 bases and J by 3 bases; unmatched bases: 7. This chain's CDR3 is CASSLRGQGNNQPQHF. Written as DNA, the CDR3 is TGTGCCAGCAGTCTACGGGGACAGGGGAACAATCAGCCCCAGCATTTT.

This clonotype was detected only a few times. The chain employs TRBV29-1 and TRBJ2-3; D uncertain. Trimming stripped 4 bases from V and 0 bases from J, with 5 bases between. The CDR3 spans 12 residues. Germline V gene data show CDR1 as SQVTM and CDR2 as ANQGSEA. For the CDR3, the DNA is TGCAGCGTTGTGGCTAGCACAGATACGCAGTATTTT. Translation: CSVVASTDTQYF.

This clonotype has more than one count but fewer than ten. The chain joins TRBV20-1 to TRBJ2-1; 11 nucleotides match TRBD2. Germline CDR1 is DFQATT and CDR2 is SNEGSKA (reference sequence). The CDR3 length is 14 residues. J lost 7 bases, V lost 5 bases, and 7 bases had no gene match. The CDR3 DNA is TGCAGTGCTGGGCTAGCGGGAGGAAGGAATGAGCAGTTCTTC. Its protein is CSAGLAGGRNEQFF.